Reported below is one T cell receptor (beta chain). Antigen unknown. The data are from a study of cytomegalovirus exposure and HLA in healthy donors. General study results and limits: Most sequenced TCRs were rare (though some public TCRs occurred in many donors).

Trimming cost V 4 bases and J 6 bases, with 16 bases left between them. The germline CDR1 and CDR2 sequences are MNHEY and SVGAGI. CDR3 size: 14 residues. A multiplex PCR was run with 60 Vbeta primers and 13 Jbeta primers. Profiling relied on immunoSEQ multiplex PCR, and the TCRdb table lists in-frame clones only, not all of them. The sample shows approximately 140,000 clones, roughly 81% of them seen only once. The gene calls are TRBV6-5 and TRBJ2-7; weak D call: TRBD2 (6 bases). The sequence came from a female donor in good health and CMV-seronegative. Sequenced material: PBMCs. CDR3 sequence: CASSSAEGTAEQYF. In DNA form, the CDR3 reads TGTGCCAGCAGTTCCGCGGAGGGGACGGCCGAGCAGTACTTC.